This is a list of T cell receptor beta chains from one sample in a study of OX40 agonist ivuxolimab in advanced cancers. Using immunoSEQ multiplex PCR, the repertoire was profiled, and TCRdb retains in-frame clones only, with some absent. The sample carries under 45,000 clones, about 76% recorded once. Sequencing was performed on CD4+ or CD8+ T cells sorted from blood, taken in a trial of the OX40 agonist ivuxolimab. Receptor source: an adult with an advanced solid tumor such as melanoma, head and neck, liver or kidney cancer. Both conserved end residues are part of each CDR3.

V: TRBV30; CDR3: CAWMRSMNTEAFF
V: TRBV5-1; CDR3: CASSLGQGDEQYF
V: TRBV4-1; CDR3: CASSQSQGGGEKLFF
V: TRBV4-1; CDR3: CASSQVTVSPLHF
V: TRBV19; CDR3: CASQPGQGIGELFF
V: TRBV4-1; CDR3: CASSQEDRGLTEAFF
V: TRBV1; CDR3: CTSSQNTSGGYTDTQYF
V: TRBV29-1; CDR3: CSVGTGGGTEAFF
V: TRBV7-2; CDR3: CASSFSGGAYEQYF
V: TRBV7-2; CDR3: CASSSRLAWTEAFF
V: TRBV7-9; CDR3: CASSSGTTSGGGDTQYF
V: TRBV19; CDR3: CASTDRAGQPQHF
V: TRBV6-6; CDR3: CASTPVPSGDTQYF
V: TRBV10-3; CDR3: CAISGNRGRNTGELFF
V: TRBV5-1; CDR3: CASSRGDGENYGYTF
V: TRBV27; CDR3: CASSAILGLTQHF
V: TRBV6-1; CDR3: CASSDRSTNSPLHF
V: TRBV5-8; CDR3: CASSRDLQETQYF
V: TRBV25-1; CDR3: CASRKTAGGEKLFF
V: TRBV25-1; CDR3: CAVGTEDGYTF
V: TRBV7-2; CDR3: CASSLSPLPNQPQHF
V: TRBV6-6; CDR3: CASTQGENYGYTF
V: TRBV19; CDR3: CASSRTAYGYTF
V: TRBV5-1; CDR3: CASSPRQGNYGYTF
V: TRBV6-1; CDR3: CASSVGQTFGNTIYF
V: TRBV5-1; CDR3: CASSRTGGADTQYF
V: TRBV5-5; CDR3: CASSLRIGDTEAFF
V: TRBV2; CDR3: CASSGGENGNEQFF
V: TRBV29-1; CDR3: CSVDRKGANTEAFF
V: TRBV9; CDR3: CASTKWNSGANVLTF
V: TRBV21-1; CDR3: CASSKAHGSGNTIYF